The 24 T cell receptor beta chains presented below share a single source sample, sequenced in a study of T cells after yellow fever vaccination. TCRdb ran MiXCR on the 5' RACE reads and lists one entry per CDR3 protein. The sample includes 500,000 to 650,000 distinct CDR3 sequences, approximately 13% of them seen just once. The source was PBMCs, collected on the day of the yellow fever booster vaccination. These receptors were obtained from a man between 25 and 39 years old who received the YFV17D yellow fever vaccine.

This clonotype was seen more than once but under ten times. The gene calls are TRBV6-5 and TRBJ1-1, with 9 bases fitting TRBD1. Germline V gene lookup returns CDR1 MNHEY and CDR2 SVGAGI. The V segment lost 7 bases and the J segment 8 bases; nucleotides outside the gene matches: 5. The CDR3 loop spans 12 amino acids. The CDR3 nucleotides are TGTGCCAGCAAACAGGGGGCGATGGAAGCTTTCTTT. Translating gives CASKQGAMEAFF.

This clonotype was counted only a few times. CDR3 coding DNA: TGTGCCAGCAGCCCCTCCGGGACTAGCGGCTACGAGCAGTACTTC. It specifies CASSPSGTSGYEQYF. The chain carries TRBV7-9 and TRBJ2-7; 11 bases map to TRBD2. Unmatched junction bases numbered 6, after V lost 5 bases and J lost 3 bases. CDR1 and CDR2 from the germline V gene are SEHNR and FQNEAQ (reference sequence). The CDR3 contains 15 residues. The full variable domain, with the rest looked up from reference TRBV7-9 and TRBJ2-7, is DTGVSQNPRHKITKRGQNVTFRCDPISEHNRLYWYRQTLGQGPEFLTYFQNEAQLEKSRLLSDRFSAERPKGSFSTLEIQRTEQGDSAMYLCASSPSGTSGYEQYFGPGTRLTVT.

V gene TRBV10-3 combines with J gene TRBJ1-5; no clear D gene. From germline, CDR1 is ENHRY and CDR2 SYGVKD. The CDR3 is made up of 15 amino acids. V lost 4 bases to trimming and J lost 1 base, with 11 bases between them. The CDR3 DNA reads as TGTGCCATCAGTGCAGTCTACATCAGCAATCAGCCCCAGCATTTT. This encodes CAISAVYISNQPQHF.

The CDR3 sequence is CSVPRGTGDGGYTF. CDR3 sequence (DNA): TGCAGCGTCCCTCGGGGGACAGGGGACGGTGGCTACACCTTC. The V gene is TRBV29-1, the J gene TRBJ1-2; the match to TRBD1 covers 10 bases. Germline V CDR1 and CDR2: SQVTM, ANQGSEA. This CDR3 contains 14 residues. Losses at the gene ends were 6 bases for V and 7 bases for J; bases not matched to a gene: 11.

The genes are TRBV4-1 and TRBJ2-7; D is possibly TRBD1 (6 bases). The germline V gene has CDR1 MGHRA and CDR2 YSYEKL. This CDR3 region has 14 residues. Trimming took off 4 bases at V and 3 bases at J, with 13 bases between the two ends. The CDR3, as DNA: TGCGCCAGCAGCCGACAGGCAACGGGCTACGAGCAGTACTTC. Protein sequence: CASSRQATGYEQYF.

CDR3 residues: CASSYHSGYTF. CDR3 DNA sequence: TGTGCCAGCAGTTACCACAGCGGCTACACCTTC. The chain couples TRBV6-6 to TRBJ1-2; D remains unclear. Germline V CDR1 and CDR2: MNHNY, SVGAGI (reference sequence). The V and J ends lost 2 bases and 8 bases respectively, with 6 bases between them. The CDR3 is made up of 11 amino acids.

This clonotype was detected only a few times. The rearrangement uses TRBV20-1 and TRBJ2-1, with D perhaps matching TRBD1 or TRBD2 (5 bases each). CDR1 and CDR2 from the germline V gene are DFQATT and SNEGSKA (reference sequence). Trimming cost V 3 bases and J 6 bases, with 18 bases left between them. The CDR3 runs to 15 residues. The CDR3 nucleotides are TGCAGTGCTAGCCCCGGGACCAAGGTCGTCAATGAGCAGTTCTTC. This translates into CSASPGTKVVNEQFF.

In this sample, this clonotype turned up a few times. CDR3 nucleotides: TGTGCCAGCAGTGAGGGGGACAGAGTGGGGCAGTACTTC. Protein: CASSEGDRVGQYF. The rearrangement links TRBV2 to TRBJ2-7; 7 bases agree with TRBD1. CDR1 and CDR2 (germline): SNHLY, FYNNEI. V dropped 3 bases and J dropped 9; count of bases not matched to a gene: 8. The CDR3 has 13 residues.

The table lists this clonotype with a few counts. This sequence joins TRBV11-2 and TRBJ2-2; D unresolved. This CDR3 contains 13 residues. Deletions cut 4 bases from V and 8 bases from J, with 11 bases between. Germline CDR1 SGHAT, CDR2 FQNNGV. In DNA, the CDR3 is TGTGCCAGCAGCTCAGAAGGCCTGGGGGAGCTGTTTTTT. As protein: CASSSEGLGELFF.

This clonotype was recorded a few times. This chain joins TRBV20-1 and TRBJ1-4; D remains unclear. Germline V gene lookup returns CDR1 DFQATT and CDR2 SNEGSKA (reference sequence). This CDR3 contains 12 residues. The V end lost 5 bases, the J end lost 5 bases, and 9 bases lay between the germline ends. The CDR3 nucleotides are TGCAGTGCTCGGACGGGAAATGAAAAACTGTTTTTT. It translates to CSARTGNEKLFF.

This chain uses TRBV16 with TRBJ2-7; the match to TRBD1 covers 7 bases. CDR1 and CDR2 (germline): KGHSY, FQNENV. The CDR3 is made up of 13 amino acids. V was clipped by 3 bases and J by 6 bases; unmatched bases: 5. The CDR3 loop reads CASSHNRGAEQYF. CDR3 coding DNA: TGTGCCAGCAGCCACAACAGGGGAGCCGAGCAGTACTTC.

At least ten counts were recorded for this clonotype. A read error may account for a junction end that differs from germline. The V call is TRBV5-1, the J call TRBJ2-7; 11 bases line up with TRBD2. The CDR3 length is 16 residues. Germline assignment: CDR1 SGHRS and CDR2 YFSETQ. In DNA, the CDR3 is TGTGCCAGCAGCTTAGCGGGGACTAGCGGCTCCTACGAGCAGTACTTC. It encodes CASSLAGTSGSYEQYF. Supplemented by reference TRBV5-1 and TRBJ2-7, the full variable domain reads KAGVTQTPRYLIKTRGQQVTLSCSPISGHRSVSWYQQTPGQGLQFLFEYFSETQRNKGNFPGRFSGRQFSNSRSEMNVSTLELGDSALYLCASSLAGTSGSYEQYFGPGTRLTVT.

This clonotype was detected a few times. The rearrangement uses TRBV27 and TRBJ2-7; a weak D match, TRBD2 (6 bases). The germline CDR1 and CDR2 sequences are MNHEY and SMNVEV (reference sequence). The CDR3 has 13 amino acids. The V end was cut by 4 bases, the J end by 2 bases, with 9 bases between. In DNA form, the CDR3 reads TGTGCCAGCAGTTGGGGGGATACCTACGAGCAGTACTTC. Its translation: CASSWGDTYEQYF.

This clonotype showed up just a few times. V and J are TRBV29-1 and TRBJ2-1; D gene ambiguous. The germline gives CDR1 SQVTM, CDR2 ANQGSEA. V lost 2 bases and J lost 0, with 8 bases in between. The CDR3 extends over 14 amino acids. CDR3 amino acids: CSVELVSSYNEQFF. CDR3 bases: TGCAGCGTTGAATTGGTTAGCTCCTACAATGAGCAGTTCTTC.

The rearrangement joins TRBV10-3 to TRBJ1-1; D remains unclear. Germline lookup yields CDR1 ENHRY and CDR2 SYGVKD. The CDR3 covers 15 residues. Trimming took off 0 bases at V and 1 base at J, with 9 bases between the two ends. CDR3 sequence (DNA): TGTGCCATCAGTGAGTCGTTTCGGCCGAACACTGAAGCTTTCTTT. It translates to CAISESFRPNTEAFF.

The chain recombines TRBV25-1 with TRBJ1-6, with D maybe TRBD1 (5 bases). CDR3 length: 15 residues. CDR1 MGHDK and CDR2 SYGVNS come from the germline V gene. With 1 base removed from V and 9 bases from J, the gap between germline ends came to 13 bases. The CDR3 here is CASSESSWTLSPLHF. CDR3 coding DNA: TGTGCCAGCAGTGAATCTTCGTGGACACTTTCACCCCTCCACTTT.

V usage is TRBV7-6 and J usage is TRBJ2-3; 8 nucleotides agree with TRBD2. CDR1 is SGHVS, CDR2 FNYEAQ, per germline. This CDR3 comprises 17 residues. J was trimmed by 6 bases and V by 2 bases; bases with no gene match: 13. The CDR3 DNA follows: TGTGCCAGCAGCTTACCCCCCAGCGGGAGTTTATCGGATACGCAGTATTTT. Protein sequence: CASSLPPSGSLSDTQYF.

This clonotype was found a few times. A junction end diverges from the germline sequence, so it may reflect a read error. The chain is built from TRBV3-1 and TRBJ2-3; D gene ambiguous. Germline CDR1 and CDR2: LGHDT and YNNKEL (reference sequence). The CDR3 spans 15 residues. CDR3 sequence reads: CASSQAETRTDTQYF. The CDR3 region has the DNA TGTGCCAGCAGCCAAGCCGAGACTCGCACGGATACGCAGTATTTT.

The V gene is TRBV1, the J gene TRBJ2-5; the listed D gene, TRBD2, was not tested against the DNA. TRBV1 is classified as a pseudogene. This CDR3 is 15 amino acids long. In DNA, the CDR3 is TGCACCAGCAGCCCCGGCAAGCGGCGACAAGAGACCCAGTACTTC. It is translated as CTSSPGKRRQETQYF.

A few counts support this clonotype. CDR3 coding DNA: TGTGCCAGCAGACTGGACAGCTCCCCAACTAATGAAAAACTGTTTTTT. Translating gives CASRLDSSPTNEKLFF. The rearrangement joins TRBV6-1 to TRBJ1-4; D may be TRBD1 (6 bases). In germline, CDR1 is MNHNS, CDR2 SASEGT. Trimming took 6 bases from V and 0 from J, leaving 14 bases between them. This CDR3 region has 16 residues.

The rearrangement joins TRBV6-5 to TRBJ2-7, with a possible D match to TRBD2 (5 bases). The V end lost 0 bases, the J end lost 3 bases, and 18 bases lay between the germline ends. The CDR3 extends over 17 amino acids. In germline, CDR1 is MNHEY, CDR2 SVGAGI. This CDR3 is CASSYSIDAGSGYEQYF. CDR3 coding DNA: TGTGCCAGCAGTTACTCGATTGATGCGGGTTCCGGCTACGAGCAGTACTTC.

V gene TRBV7-8 combines with J gene TRBJ2-6; TRBD2 matches at 12 bases. The CDR3 loop spans 17 amino acids. Germline loops: CDR1 SGHVS, CDR2 FQNEAQ. V was pared by 5 bases and J by 0 bases, with 2 bases of the junction left unmatched. This CDR3 reads CASSGLAGISGANVLTF. CDR3 nucleotides: TGTGCCAGCAGCGGACTAGCGGGGATCTCTGGGGCCAACGTCCTGACTTTC.

The sample holds a few counts of this clonotype. Here the CDR3 DNA reads TGTGCCAGCAGTTACCTAGCGGACTACGAGCAGTACTTC. The encoded protein is CASSYLADYEQYF. The gene calls are TRBV6-2 or TRBV6-3 and TRBJ2-7; 7 nucleotides agree with TRBD2. V lost 2 bases, J lost 3 bases, and 1 base stayed unmatched. There are 13 residues in the CDR3. The V gene's germline CDR1 is MNHEY and CDR2 SVGEGT.

The J gene is TRBJ2-2, the V gene TRBV6-2 or TRBV6-3; D unclear. V dropped 1 base and J dropped 1 base, with 4 bases sitting between them. There are 14 residues in the CDR3. Germline CDR1 MNHEY, CDR2 SVGEGT. The CDR3 DNA follows: TGTGCCAGCAGTTACTTACAGAACACCGGGGAGCTGTTTTTT. The encoded protein is CASSYLQNTGELFF.